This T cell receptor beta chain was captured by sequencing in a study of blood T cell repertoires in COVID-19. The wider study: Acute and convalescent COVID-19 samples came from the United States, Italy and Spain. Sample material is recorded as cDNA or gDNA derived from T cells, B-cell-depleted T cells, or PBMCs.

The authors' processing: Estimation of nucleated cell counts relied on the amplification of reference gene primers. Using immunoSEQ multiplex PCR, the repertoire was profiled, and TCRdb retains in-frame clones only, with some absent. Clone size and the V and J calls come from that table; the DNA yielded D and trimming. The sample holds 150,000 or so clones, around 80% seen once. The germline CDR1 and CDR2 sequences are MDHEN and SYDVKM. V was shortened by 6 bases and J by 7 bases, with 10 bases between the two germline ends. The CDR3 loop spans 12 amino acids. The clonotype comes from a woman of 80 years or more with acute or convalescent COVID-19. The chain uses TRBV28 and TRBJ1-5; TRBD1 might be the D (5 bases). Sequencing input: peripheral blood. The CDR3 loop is CASRPRVQPQHF. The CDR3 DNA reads TGTGCCAGCAGGCCCAGGGTACAGCCCCAGCATTTT.